One and the same sample provided the 26 T cell receptor beta chains below, sequenced in a study of blood T cell repertoires in COVID-19 (TCRdb year 2020). Libraries came from the immunoSEQ multiplex PCR assay. This immuneACCESS table, as held by TCRdb, lists in-frame sequences with V and J called but not all clones. Of the missing ones, under half trace to an unresolved V gene in checked studies; the others have no known cause. Recorded for this sample are about 440,000 clones; around 90% of them occurred a single time. The ten top clones hold around 0.6% of the sample. Sequencing was performed on PBMCs or T cells enriched from blood (not recorded which). All receptors derive from a young man who had recovered from COVID-19.

This chain joins TRBV5-4 and TRBJ2-3; the match to TRBD2 covers 14 bases. Unmatched junction bases numbered 7, after V lost 4 bases and J lost 0 bases. CDR3 length: 18 residues. Germline V CDR1 and CDR2: SGHNT, YYREEE (reference sequence). This CDR3 is CASSLRTSGGSSTDTQYF. The CDR3 DNA is TGTGCCAGCAGCCTCAGGACTAGCGGGGGGTCTAGCACAGATACGCAGTATTTT.

The chain is built from TRBV4-1 and TRBJ2-1, with 7 bases matching TRBD1. V was clipped by 1 base and J by 4 bases; unmatched bases: 7. The CDR3 contains 16 residues. Per the germline V gene, CDR1 is MGHRA and CDR2 is YSYEKL. CDR3 loop: CASSQADRAIYNEQFF. The CDR3 region has the DNA TGCGCCAGCAGCCAAGCCGACAGGGCAATATACAATGAGCAGTTCTTC.

The CDR3 is CASSSSPPRGLAHYNEQFF. For the CDR3, the DNA is TGTGCCAGCAGCTCGAGCCCCCCCCGGGGACTAGCGCACTACAATGAGCAGTTCTTC. This chain joins TRBV7-6 and TRBJ2-1; TRBD2 matches at 10 bases. The CDR3 extends over 19 amino acids. The junction had 15 bases not matched to a gene; V was cut back by 4 bases and J by 3 bases. Looked up from germline, CDR1 is SGHVS and CDR2 is FNYEAQ.

This clone was counted between two and nine times. The chain couples TRBV5-1 to TRBJ1-6; 10 bases line up with TRBD1. Per the germline V gene, CDR1 is SGHRS and CDR2 is YFSETQ. The CDR3 contains 16 residues. J gave up 7 bases and V 0 bases, and 4 bases lay outside the gene matches. The CDR3 loop is CASSLGPGQGNSPLHF. The CDR3 DNA is TGCGCCAGCAGCTTGGGTCCGGGACAGGGGAATTCACCCCTCCACTTT. Combining the CDR3 with reference TRBV5-1 and TRBJ1-6 gives the whole variable domain KAGVTQTPRYLIKTRGQQVTLSCSPISGHRSVSWYQQTPGQGLQFLFEYFSETQRNKGNFPGRFSGRQFSNSRSEMNVSTLELGDSALYLCASSLGPGQGNSPLHFGNGTRLTVT.

The V and J genes are TRBV6-5 and TRBJ2-5, with D possibly TRBD2 on 6 matching bases. The germline V gene encodes CDR1 MNHEY and CDR2 SVGAGI. V lost 6 bases, J lost 1 base, and 12 bases lay in between. The CDR3 length is 14 residues. In DNA form, the CDR3 reads TGTGCCAGCAGCGGGGGAACAGTCCAAGAGACCCAGTACTTC. The encoded protein is CASSGGTVQETQYF.

The V gene is TRBV11-2, the J gene TRBJ1-5; a weak D match, TRBD1 (5 bases). Trimming stripped 0 bases from V and 6 bases from J, with 6 bases between. Germline loops: CDR1 SGHAT, CDR2 FQNNGV. This CDR3 spans 13 amino acids. The DNA for the CDR3 is TGTGCCAGCAGCTTAGAAAGGGGTCAGCCCCAGCATTTT. Translated: CASSLERGQPQHF.

V usage is TRBV28 and J usage is TRBJ1-5; the match to TRBD1 covers 8 bases. The ends lost 6 bases at V and 6 bases at J; junction bases unmatched: 7. CDR1 and CDR2 (germline): MDHEN, SYDVKM. The CDR3 is 14 amino acids. The CDR3, as DNA: TGTGCCAGCAGACTTACAGGGGGAGGTCAGCCCCAGCATTTT. It is translated as CASRLTGGGQPQHF.

The V call is TRBV30, the J call TRBJ2-1; perhaps TRBD1 as D (6 bases). Germline-derived CDR1 and CDR2 are GTSNPN and SVGIG (reference sequence). The V end was cut by 3 bases, the J end by 7 bases, with 13 bases between. The CDR3 consists of 13 residues. This CDR3 reads CAWRSGTKNEQFF. Written as DNA, the CDR3 is TGTGCCTGGAGATCCGGGACAAAAAATGAGCAGTTCTTC.

This clone was seen only once. CDR3 coding DNA: TGTGCCAGCAGTTCCAATACAGGGTACCGGTATGGCTACACCTTC. Translated: CASSSNTGYRYGYTF. The V call is TRBV28, the J call TRBJ1-2; D perhaps matches TRBD1 (6 bases). The V and J ends lost 4 bases and 5 bases respectively, with 17 bases between them. CDR3 length: 15 residues. Germline CDR1 is MDHEN and CDR2 is SYDVKM.

The rearrangement uses TRBV28 and TRBJ1-1; 7 bases align to TRBD1. Germline V gene sequence: CDR1 MDHEN, CDR2 SYDVKM. The CDR3 is made up of 14 amino acids. V was clipped by 5 bases and J by 1 base; unmatched bases: 4. The CDR3 loop reads CASSDRERNTEAFF. CDR3 sequence (DNA): TGTGCCAGCAGTGACAGGGAGAGGAACACTGAAGCTTTCTTT.

This chain connects TRBV6-5 to TRBJ1-5; the D gene is possibly TRBD1 (5 bases). V was trimmed by 6 bases and J by 6 bases, leaving 18 bases between them. The CDR3 has 15 amino acids. The germline gives CDR1 MNHEY, CDR2 SVGAGI. The CDR3 protein is CASSGGPSRVQPQHF. CDR3 coding DNA: TGTGCCAGCAGCGGGGGTCCTTCGCGGGTTCAGCCCCAGCATTTT.

The chain joins TRBV28 to TRBJ2-7; a possible D gene is TRBD1 (5 bases). The CDR3 sequence is 13 residues long. Trimming pared 4 bases from V and 6 bases from J, leaving 13 bases between. Germline V gene sequence: CDR1 MDHEN, CDR2 SYDVKM. The CDR3 here is CASSYGAGAEQYF. The CDR3 nucleotides are TGTGCCAGCAGTTACGGAGCTGGGGCCGAGCAGTACTTC. The whole variable domain, remainder taken from reference TRBV28 and TRBJ2-7, is DVKVTQSSRYLVKRTGEKVFLECVQDMDHENMFWYRQDPGLGLRLIYFSYDVKMKEKGDIPEGYSVSREKKERFSLILESASTNQTSMYLCASSYGAGAEQYFGPGTRLTVT.

The CDR3 DNA follows: TGCGCCAGCAGCCAAGCTCGAGCGGGCCAAGAGACCCAGTACTTC. This gives the protein CASSQARAGQETQYF. The chain employs TRBV4-1 and TRBJ2-5; a weak D match, TRBD2 (6 bases). This CDR3 has 15 amino acids. Trimming pared 1 base from V and 1 base from J, leaving 10 bases between. CDR1 is MGHRA and CDR2 is YSYEKL in the germline V gene.

The J gene is TRBJ2-2, the V gene TRBV9, with D possibly matching TRBD2 (6 bases). V was cut by 4 bases and J by 5 bases, with 21 bases left in between. This CDR3 comprises 17 residues. Germline V gene lookup returns CDR1 SGDLS and CDR2 YYNGEE. The CDR3 DNA is TGTGCCAGCAGCCCCCGCCGGGGAGGAGACAATACCGGGGAGCTGTTTTTT. Residues: CASSPRRGGDNTGELFF.

The rearrangement links TRBV7-2 to TRBJ2-5; TRBD2 matches at 8 bases. Germline V gene sequence: CDR1 SGHTA, CDR2 FQGNSA. The CDR3 contains 13 residues. The CDR3 reads CAGTGLGQETQYF. CDR3 nucleotide sequence: TGTGCAGGGACGGGACTAGGACAAGAGACCCAGTACTTC.

The chain combines TRBV2 with TRBJ1-1; D is unresolved. CDR3 length equals 14 residues. Germline lookup yields CDR1 SNHLY and CDR2 FYNNEI. The V end was cut by 4 bases, the J end by 1 base, with 10 bases between. The CDR3 region has the DNA TGTGCCAGCAGTGTTTCGGGAGGGAACACTGAAGCTTTCTTT. Its translation is CASSVSGGNTEAFF.

The chain couples TRBV5-1 to TRBJ2-1; D might be TRBD1 (6 bases). The germline V gene encodes CDR1 SGHRS and CDR2 YFSETQ. V lost 5 bases to trimming and J lost 6 bases, with 15 bases between them. The CDR3 consists of 14 residues. CDR3 sequence (DNA): TGCGCCAGCAGAGGGGGTAGCGTCATCAATGAGCAGTTCTTC. Translated, it gives CASRGGSVINEQFF.

V is TRBV4-1 and J is TRBJ1-2; 7 bases fit TRBD1. Germline V gene sequence: CDR1 MGHRA, CDR2 YSYEKL. The CDR3 has 15 residues. Losses at the gene ends were 4 bases for V and 8 bases for J; bases not matched to a gene: 13. Here the CDR3 reads CASSLTLTGVEGYTF. DNA of the CDR3: TGCGCCAGCAGCCTAACTCTTACAGGGGTTGAAGGCTACACCTTC.

The chain carries TRBV2 and TRBJ2-3, with TRBD1 matching over 7 bases. The CDR3 is 15 residues long. Trimming at V came to 8 bases and at J to 1 base, leaving 9 bases not matched to a gene. Germline CDR1 SNHLY, CDR2 FYNNEI. DNA of the CDR3: TGTGCCAGCGGGAGTTTAGGGGGCGGCACAGATACGCAGTATTTT. This gives the protein CASGSLGGGTDTQYF.

This clone was counted once. The V and J genes are TRBV27 and TRBJ2-1, with no clear D. There are 13 residues in the CDR3. V shed 7 bases and J shed 6 bases, with 13 bases lying between them. The V gene's germline CDR1 is MNHEY and CDR2 SMNVEV (reference sequence). The DNA for the CDR3 is TGTGCCAGCACCGACCGGAGTAGCAATGAGCAGTTCTTC. Translation: CASTDRSSNEQFF.

This chain links TRBV5-4 with TRBJ1-6, with 9 positions matching TRBD1. This CDR3 comprises 14 residues. Germline CDR1 is SGHNT and CDR2 is YYREEE (reference sequence). The J segment lost 10 bases and the V segment lost 4 bases, leaving 6 bases of the junction unmatched. CDR3 sequence reads: CASSLGQGTSPLHF. CDR3 in DNA: TGTGCCAGCAGCCTAGGACAGGGGACGTCACCCCTCCACTTT.

This chain links TRBV7-9 with TRBJ1-1; D unclear. V was cut by 3 bases and J by 4 bases, with 9 bases left in between. Per the germline V gene, CDR1 is SEHNR and CDR2 is FQNEAQ (reference sequence). The CDR3 has 13 amino acids. This CDR3 is CASSFAEVTEAFF. The CDR3, as DNA: TGTGCCAGCAGCTTCGCGGAGGTCACTGAAGCTTTCTTT. Full variable domain (outside the CDR3, taken from reference TRBV7-9 and TRBJ1-1): DTGVSQNPRHKITKRGQNVTFRCDPISEHNRLYWYRQTLGQGPEFLTYFQNEAQLEKSRLLSDRFSAERPKGSFSTLEIQRTEQGDSAMYLCASSFAEVTEAFFGQGTRLTVV.

This chain connects TRBV5-1 to TRBJ2-1, with TRBD1 matching 9 bases. The ends lost 4 bases at V and 3 bases at J; junction bases unmatched: 5. CDR3 length equals 15 residues. Germline V lookup: CDR1 SGHRS, CDR2 YFSETQ. CDR3 in amino acids: CASSIGQGYYNEQFF. DNA of the CDR3: TGCGCCAGCAGCATCGGACAGGGGTACTACAATGAGCAGTTCTTC.

The chain is built from TRBV2 and TRBJ1-1; D call uncertain. There are 11 residues in the CDR3. Germline loops: CDR1 SNHLY, CDR2 FYNNEI. The germline V and J ends were trimmed by 7 bases and 5 bases, with 8 bases remaining between them. The CDR3, as DNA: TGTGCCAGCACTTCGCGGACTGAAGCTTTCTTT. It translates to CASTSRTEAFF.

This clone was seen only once. Here the CDR3 DNA reads TGTGCCAGCAGCCACGGACAGGGGAACGAAAAACTGTTTTTT. It encodes CASSHGQGNEKLFF. This chain links TRBV7-9 with TRBJ1-4; 9 nucleotides line up with TRBD1. V gave up 5 bases and J gave up 8 bases; unmatched junction bases: 6. Germline V CDR1 and CDR2: SEHNR, FQNEAQ (reference sequence). This CDR3 region has 14 residues. The entire variable domain, with the rest obtained from reference TRBV7-9 and TRBJ1-4, is as follows: DTGVSQNPRHKITKRGQNVTFRCDPISEHNRLYWYRQTLGQGPEFLTYFQNEAQLEKSRLLSDRFSAERPKGSFSTLEIQRTEQGDSAMYLCASSHGQGNEKLFFGSGTQLSVL.

The V and J genes are TRBV27 and TRBJ2-2, with 11 bases fitting TRBD1. Germline assignment: CDR1 MNHEY and CDR2 SMNVEV (reference sequence). The CDR3 spans 16 residues. The V and J ends lost 4 bases and 7 bases, in that order; junction bases with no gene match: 8. CDR3 sequence (DNA): TGTGCCAGCAGTTCGTGGACAGGGGGCCCTGGCGGGGAGCTGTTTTTT. Its translation is CASSSWTGGPGGELFF.